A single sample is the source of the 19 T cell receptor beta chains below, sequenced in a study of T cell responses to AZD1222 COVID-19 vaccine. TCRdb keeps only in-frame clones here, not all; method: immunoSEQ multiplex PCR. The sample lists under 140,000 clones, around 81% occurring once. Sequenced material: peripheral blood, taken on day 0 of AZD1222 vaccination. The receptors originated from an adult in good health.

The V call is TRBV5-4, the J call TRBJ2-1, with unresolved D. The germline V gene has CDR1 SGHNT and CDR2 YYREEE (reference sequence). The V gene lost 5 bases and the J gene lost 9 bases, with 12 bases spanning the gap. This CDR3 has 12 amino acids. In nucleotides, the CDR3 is TGTGCCAGCAGTTCACTGGTAGGTGAGCAGTTCTTC. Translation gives CASSSLVGEQFF.

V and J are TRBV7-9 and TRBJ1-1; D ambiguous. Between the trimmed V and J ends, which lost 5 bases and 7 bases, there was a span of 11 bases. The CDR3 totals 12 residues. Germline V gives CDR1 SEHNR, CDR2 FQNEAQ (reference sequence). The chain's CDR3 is CASSPRDHEAFF. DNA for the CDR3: TGTGCCAGCAGCCCTCGTGACCATGAAGCTTTCTTT.

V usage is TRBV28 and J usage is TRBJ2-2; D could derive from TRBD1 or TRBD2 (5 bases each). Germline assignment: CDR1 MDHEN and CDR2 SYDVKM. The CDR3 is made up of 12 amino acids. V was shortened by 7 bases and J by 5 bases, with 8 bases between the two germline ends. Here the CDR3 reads CASTGRTGELFF. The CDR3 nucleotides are TGTGCCAGCACGGGGCGAACCGGGGAGCTGTTTTTT.

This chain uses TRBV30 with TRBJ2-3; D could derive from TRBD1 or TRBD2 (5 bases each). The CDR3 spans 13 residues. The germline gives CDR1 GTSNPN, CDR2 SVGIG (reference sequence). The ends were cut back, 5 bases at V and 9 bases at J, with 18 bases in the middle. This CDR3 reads CAWVGTFQVTQYF. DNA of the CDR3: TGTGCCTGGGTTGGGACCTTTCAGGTCACGCAGTATTTT.

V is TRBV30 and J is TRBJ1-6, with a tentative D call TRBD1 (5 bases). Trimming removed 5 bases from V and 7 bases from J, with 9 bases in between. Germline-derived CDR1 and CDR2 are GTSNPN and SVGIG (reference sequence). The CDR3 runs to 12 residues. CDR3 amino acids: CAWSGENSPLHF. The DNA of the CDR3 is TGTGCCTGGTCGGGGGAAAATTCACCCCTCCACTTT.

CDR3 loop: CASSYTAGGPDEQFF. DNA for the CDR3: TGTGCCAGCAGTTACACAGCGGGGGGGCCCGATGAGCAGTTCTTC. The chain couples TRBV6-5 to TRBJ2-1; 10 positions match TRBD2. Trimming cost V 2 bases and J 8 bases; bases outside gene matches: 6. Germline assignment: CDR1 MNHEY and CDR2 SVGAGI. This CDR3 has 15 amino acids.

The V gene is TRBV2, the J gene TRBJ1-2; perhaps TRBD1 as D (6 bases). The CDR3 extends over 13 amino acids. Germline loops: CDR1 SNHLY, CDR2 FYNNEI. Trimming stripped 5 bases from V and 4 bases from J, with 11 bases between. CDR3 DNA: TGTGCCAGCAGTCGTGGGGGCTCCTATGGCTACACCTTC. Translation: CASSRGGSYGYTF.

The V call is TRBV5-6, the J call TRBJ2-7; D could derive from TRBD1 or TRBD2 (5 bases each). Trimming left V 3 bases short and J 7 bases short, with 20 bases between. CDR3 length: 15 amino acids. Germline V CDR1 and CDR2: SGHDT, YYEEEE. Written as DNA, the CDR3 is TGTGCCAGCAGCTCGATCGGGCAGGGTACTAGGGAGCAGTACTTC. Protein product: CASSSIGQGTREQYF.

CDR3 loop: CASSPLFAGALYEQFF. DNA of the CDR3: TGTGCCAGCAGTCCCCTCTTTGCGGGAGCACTTTATGAGCAGTTCTTC. The chain uses TRBV27 and TRBJ2-1; 7 bases fit TRBD2. This CDR3 region has 16 residues. Trimming removed 5 bases from V and 8 bases from J; junction bases left unmatched: 15. CDR1 and CDR2 from the germline V gene are MNHEY and SMNVEV (reference sequence).

CDR3 sequence: CASSAQTGQNYNEQFF. Here the CDR3 DNA reads TGTGCCAGCAGTGCGCAGACAGGGCAGAACTACAATGAGCAGTTCTTC. The chain combines TRBV6-4 with TRBJ2-1; 7 bases match TRBD1. The germline V gene encodes CDR1 MRHNA and CDR2 SNTAGT. Trimming cost V 4 bases and J 3 bases; bases outside gene matches: 9. The CDR3 runs 16 residues.

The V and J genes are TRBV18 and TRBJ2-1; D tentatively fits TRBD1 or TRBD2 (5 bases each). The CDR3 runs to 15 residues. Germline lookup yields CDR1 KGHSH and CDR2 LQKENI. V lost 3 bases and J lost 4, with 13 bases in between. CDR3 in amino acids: CASSPLGWGYNEQFF. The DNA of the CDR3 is TGTGCCAGCTCACCCCTCGGGTGGGGGTACAATGAGCAGTTCTTC.

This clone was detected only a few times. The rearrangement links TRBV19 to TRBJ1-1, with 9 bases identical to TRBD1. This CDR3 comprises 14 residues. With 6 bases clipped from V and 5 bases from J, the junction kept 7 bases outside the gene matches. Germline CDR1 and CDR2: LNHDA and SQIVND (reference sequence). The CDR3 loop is CASRMPGQGTEAFF. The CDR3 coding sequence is TGTGCCAGTAGAATGCCGGGACAGGGAACTGAAGCTTTCTTT.

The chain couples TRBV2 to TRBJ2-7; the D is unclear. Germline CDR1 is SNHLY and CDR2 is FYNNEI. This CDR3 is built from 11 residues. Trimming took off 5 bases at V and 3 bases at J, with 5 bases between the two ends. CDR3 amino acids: CASSLNYEQYF. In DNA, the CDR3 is TGTGCCAGCAGTCTCAACTACGAGCAGTACTTC.

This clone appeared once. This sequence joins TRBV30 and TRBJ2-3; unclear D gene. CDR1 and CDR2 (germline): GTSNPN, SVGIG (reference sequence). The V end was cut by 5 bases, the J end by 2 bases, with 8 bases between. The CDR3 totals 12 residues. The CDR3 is CAWGLFTDTQYF. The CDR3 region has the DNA TGTGCCTGGGGATTATTCACAGATACGCAGTATTTT.

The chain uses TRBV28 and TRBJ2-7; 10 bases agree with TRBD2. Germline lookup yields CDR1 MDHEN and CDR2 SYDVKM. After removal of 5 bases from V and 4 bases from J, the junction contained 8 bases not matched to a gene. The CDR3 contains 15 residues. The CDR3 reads CASSPPGTSDYEQYF. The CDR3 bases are TGTGCCAGCAGTCCACCCGGGACTAGCGATTACGAGCAGTACTTC.

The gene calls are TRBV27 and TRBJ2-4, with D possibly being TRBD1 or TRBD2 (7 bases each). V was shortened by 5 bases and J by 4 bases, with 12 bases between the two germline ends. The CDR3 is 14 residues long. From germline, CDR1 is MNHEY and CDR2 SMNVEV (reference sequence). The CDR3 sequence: CASSPQGGKNIQYF. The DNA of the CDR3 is TGTGCCAGCAGTCCTCAGGGGGGGAAAAACATTCAGTACTTC.

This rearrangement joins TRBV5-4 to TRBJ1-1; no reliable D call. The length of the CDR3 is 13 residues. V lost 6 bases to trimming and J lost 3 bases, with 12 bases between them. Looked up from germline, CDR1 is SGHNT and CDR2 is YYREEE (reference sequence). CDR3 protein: CASTGTTYTEAFF. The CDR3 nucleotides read TGTGCCAGCACCGGAACAACATACACTGAAGCTTTCTTT.

CDR3 region: CTSSQDREYGYTF. CDR3 nucleotide sequence: TGCACCAGCAGCCAAGATCGGGAATATGGCTACACCTTC. The chain has TRBV1 and TRBJ1-2. TRBV1 is labeled a pseudogene. The CDR3 is 13 amino acids.

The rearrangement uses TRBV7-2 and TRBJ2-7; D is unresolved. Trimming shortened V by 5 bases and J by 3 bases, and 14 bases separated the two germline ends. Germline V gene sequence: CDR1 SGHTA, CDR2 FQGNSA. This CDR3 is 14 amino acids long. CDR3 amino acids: CASSKPVKIYEQYF. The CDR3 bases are TGTGCCAGCAGCAAACCCGTAAAAATCTACGAGCAGTACTTC.